Shown below are 25 T cell receptor beta chains from a single sample sequenced in a study of shared clonotypes between healthy human individuals. Method: immunoSEQ multiplex PCR; TCRdb's copy keeps in-frame clones and lacks some. The sample contains under 1,900,000 clones, around 98.5% of which appear only once. Sequencing was performed on naive CD4+ T cells sorted from blood. Subset denoted: CD45RA+ positively selected. These receptors all stem from a man younger than 45 in good health.

The rearrangement links TRBV7-2 to TRBJ1-3; D remains unclear. From germline, CDR1 is SGHTA and CDR2 FQGNSA. This CDR3 region has 14 residues. Trimming cost V 5 bases and J 0 bases, with 8 bases left between them. Written as DNA, the CDR3 is TGTGCCAGCAGCCGCGGACTCTCTGGAAACACCATATATTTT. Encoded protein: CASSRGLSGNTIYF.

For the CDR3, the DNA is TGTGCCACCAGCAGAGGGGGTTATTCCGGGTCAATCCGGGGCTATGGCTACACCTTC. Protein: CATSRGGYSGSIRGYGYTF. The chain has TRBV15 and TRBJ1-2; D is unclear. The V end was cut by 1 base, the J end by 4 bases, with 25 bases between. The CDR3 consists of 19 residues. Germline values: CDR1 LNHNV, CDR2 YYDKDF (reference sequence).

V is TRBV5-1 and J is TRBJ2-7; TRBD1 matches at 10 bases. The CDR3 consists of 15 residues. V gave up 4 bases and J gave up 3 bases; unmatched junction bases: 7. Germline V gene lookup returns CDR1 SGHRS and CDR2 YFSETQ. CDR3 coding DNA: TGCGCCAGCAGCCCCGGGACAGGGGTCATCTACGAGCAGTACTTC. Translated: CASSPGTGVIYEQYF.

The CDR3, as DNA: TGTGCCAGCAGCTTAATTATCCCCGGGACAGCTAGAGCAGAAGCTTTCTTT. Protein sequence: CASSLIIPGTARAEAFF. J is TRBJ1-1 and V is TRBV7-8; 7 nucleotides align to TRBD1. Germline CDR1 SGHVS, CDR2 FQNEAQ. The CDR3 runs 17 residues. V gave up 2 bases and J gave up 8 bases; unmatched junction bases: 17.

This rearrangement joins TRBV6-1 to TRBJ2-1, with D perhaps assigned TRBD1 or TRBD2 (6 bases each). The CDR3 loop spans 13 amino acids. The V and J ends lost 7 bases and 6 bases respectively, with 13 bases between them. Germline CDR1 and CDR2: MNHNS and SASEGT. The DNA for the CDR3 is TGTGCCAGCAAACAGGGAGGAGGCAATGAGCAGTTCTTC. Its protein is CASKQGGGNEQFF.

The chain uses TRBV10-3 and TRBJ1-1; tentatively, D is TRBD1 (5 bases). This CDR3 is 12 amino acids long. Per the germline V gene, CDR1 is ENHRY and CDR2 is SYGVKD. V was cut by 4 bases and J by 8 bases, with 11 bases left in between. Here the CDR3 reads CAISGVPGEAFF. As DNA, the CDR3 is TGTGCCATCAGTGGGGTTCCAGGGGAAGCTTTCTTT.

This chain connects TRBV19 to TRBJ2-1, with 11 bases aligning to TRBD2. The CDR3 contains 14 residues. From germline, CDR1 is LNHDA and CDR2 SQIVND (reference sequence). V shed 4 bases, J shed 7 bases, and the junction held 3 bases outside the gene matches. The CDR3 DNA sequence: TGTGCCAGTAGTAGGTCTAGCGGGGGGAATGAGCAGTTCTTC. Amino acids: CASSRSSGGNEQFF. The full variable domain, completed using reference TRBV19 and TRBJ2-1, is DGGITQSPKYLFRKEGQNVTLSCEQNLNHDAMYWYRQDPGQGLRLIYYSQIVNDFQKGDIAEGYSVSREKKESFPLTVTSAQKNPTAFYLCASSRSSGGNEQFFGPGTRLTVL.

This clone occurred once. The gene calls are TRBV5-1 and TRBJ2-2, with 9 bases identical to TRBD1. The CDR3 totals 14 residues. Unmatched junction bases numbered 2, after V lost 2 bases and J lost 6 bases. The germline gives CDR1 SGHRS, CDR2 YFSETQ. The CDR3 region has the DNA TGCGCCAGCAGCTTAGGGACAGGGCCCGGGGAGCTGTTTTTT. It encodes CASSLGTGPGELFF.

The gene calls are TRBV11-3 and TRBJ2-7, with a weak D call TRBD1 (6 bases). The CDR3 runs to 13 residues. The V end was cut by 5 bases, the J end by 3 bases, with 11 bases between. Germline V gene sequence: CDR1 SGHNT, CDR2 YENEEA. CDR3 protein: CASSERTDYEQYF. CDR3 bases: TGTGCCAGCAGCGAGAGGACAGACTACGAGCAGTACTTC. Using reference TRBV11-3 and TRBJ2-7 for the parts outside the CDR3, the full variable domain is EAGVVQSPRYKIIEKKQPVAFWCNPISGHNTLYWYLQNLGQGPELLIRYENEEAVDDSQLPKDRFSAERLKGVDSTLKIQPAELGDSAVYLCASSERTDYEQYFGPGTRLTVT.

DNA for the CDR3: TGTGCCAGTAGATCACGAGGGACAGGGAATTCTGGGGCCAACGTCCTGACTTTC. Protein sequence: CASRSRGTGNSGANVLTF. The chain links TRBV19 to TRBJ2-6; TRBD1 matches at 9 bases. V was clipped by 6 bases and J by 1 base; unmatched bases: 10. Germline V gives CDR1 LNHDA, CDR2 SQIVND (reference sequence). The CDR3 covers 18 residues.

V and J are TRBV2 and TRBJ2-7; the D is unclear. The V end lost 6 bases, the J end lost 3 bases, and 12 bases lay between the germline ends. This CDR3 has 13 amino acids. Germline loops: CDR1 SNHLY, CDR2 FYNNEI. The CDR3 DNA reads TGTGCCAGCAGCCGGAATATGGGCTACGAGCAGTACTTC. This codes for CASSRNMGYEQYF.

The chain is built from TRBV5-1 and TRBJ2-5, with D perhaps matching TRBD2 (5 bases). V shed 9 bases and J shed 1 base, with 22 bases lying between them. The CDR3 covers 16 residues. The germline CDR1 and CDR2 sequences are SGHRS and YFSETQ. In DNA form, the CDR3 reads TGCGCCACCGCGTTGGAGGCGGTCCGACCCCAAGAGACCCAGTACTTC. This gives the protein CATALEAVRPQETQYF. Full variable domain (missing parts from reference TRBV5-1 and TRBJ2-5): KAGVTQTPRYLIKTRGQQVTLSCSPISGHRSVSWYQQTPGQGLQFLFEYFSETQRNKGNFPGRFSGRQFSNSRSEMNVSTLELGDSALYLCATALEAVRPQETQYFGPGTRLLVL.

This CDR3 is CATSRDIIDTQYF. The CDR3 bases are TGTGCCACCAGCAGAGATATTATAGATACGCAGTATTTT. The chain recombines TRBV15 with TRBJ2-3; no clear D. The CDR3 covers 13 residues. V lost 0 bases and J 5 bases, leaving 6 bases between the germline ends. Germline assignment: CDR1 LNHNV and CDR2 YYDKDF (reference sequence).

This clone was observed once. The chain uses TRBV5-1 and TRBJ2-3; TRBD1 matches at 10 bases. The CDR3 runs 14 residues. The V and J ends lost 2 bases and 7 bases, in that order; junction bases with no gene match: 4. The germline gives CDR1 SGHRS, CDR2 YFSETQ. This CDR3 is CASSFGQGGYTQYF. CDR3 bases: TGCGCCAGCAGCTTCGGACAGGGGGGATATACGCAGTATTTT.

The chain employs TRBV7-8 and TRBJ2-7; D may be TRBD1 (5 bases). CDR1 SGHVS and CDR2 FQNEAQ come from the germline V gene. This CDR3 contains 15 residues. Trimming removed 0 bases at V and 10 bases at J, with 19 bases between. The CDR3 reads CASSLARKRQIEQYF. The CDR3 DNA is TGTGCCAGCAGCTTAGCGCGGAAAAGACAGATCGAACAGTACTTC.

This rearrangement joins TRBV18 to TRBJ1-3, with TRBD1 as a possible D gene (5 bases). CDR3 length equals 14 residues. The V end lost 3 bases, the J end lost 4 bases, and 10 bases lay between the germline ends. Germline CDR1 and CDR2: KGHSH and LQKENI. Written as DNA, the CDR3 is TGTGCCAGCTCACCGCTAGGGGAGGGAAACACCATATATTTT. Translation: CASSPLGEGNTIYF.

The chain recombines TRBV6-1 with TRBJ2-2; D gene uncertain. The CDR3 consists of 14 residues. Germline assignment: CDR1 MNHNS and CDR2 SASEGT. Trimming pared 6 bases from V and 0 bases from J, leaving 8 bases between. The CDR3 DNA sequence: TGTGCCAGCAGCCCCCAACCGAACACCGGGGAGCTGTTTTTT. Encoded protein: CASSPQPNTGELFF.

The chain uses TRBV5-5 and TRBJ2-2; a weak D match, TRBD1 (5 bases). CDR1 is SGHKS, CDR2 YYEKEE, per germline (reference sequence). This CDR3 is built from 17 residues. V dropped 0 bases and J dropped 4 bases, with 16 bases sitting between them. DNA of the CDR3: TGTGCCAGCAGCTTGGAAGTTTGGGGCAGTGCCACCGGGGAGCTGTTTTTT. This translates into CASSLEVWGSATGELFF.

The chain uses TRBV2 and TRBJ1-5; D perhaps matches TRBD1 (6 bases). The germline CDR1 and CDR2 sequences are SNHLY and FYNNEI. The CDR3 totals 14 residues. The V and J ends lost 5 bases and 5 bases respectively, with 13 bases between them. The CDR3 protein is CASSLSRGDQPQHF. CDR3 sequence (DNA): TGTGCCAGCAGTCTATCCAGGGGAGATCAGCCCCAGCATTTT.

The chain recombines TRBV25-1 with TRBJ2-7; the D gene is possibly TRBD2 (6 bases). The length of the CDR3 is 14 residues. Trimming removed 0 bases at V and 8 bases at J, with 14 bases between. The germline CDR1 and CDR2 sequences are MGHDK and SYGVNS. CDR3 loop: CASSEYLTSNQQYF. The DNA of the CDR3 is TGTGCCAGCAGTGAATACCTGACTAGTAACCAGCAGTACTTC.

The rearrangement links TRBV7-9 to TRBJ1-1, with TRBD1 matching 7 bases. CDR1 is SEHNR, CDR2 FQNEAQ, per germline (reference sequence). The CDR3 runs to 15 residues. Trimming took 7 bases from V and 3 from J; bases not matched to a gene: 11. The CDR3 protein is CASTLRQGRDTEAFF. For the CDR3, the DNA is TGTGCCAGCACGTTAAGACAGGGCCGGGACACTGAAGCTTTCTTT.

The chain joins TRBV6-1 to TRBJ2-7, with D perhaps matching TRBD1 or TRBD2 (5 bases each). The CDR3 runs 15 residues. Germline values: CDR1 MNHNS, CDR2 SASEGT. The V and J ends lost 6 bases and 3 bases respectively, with 18 bases between them. The CDR3 reads CASRDRDGLFYEQYF. CDR3 coding DNA: TGTGCCAGCAGAGACCGGGACGGACTTTTCTACGAGCAGTACTTC.

The chain employs TRBV19 and TRBJ2-7, with D uncertain. CDR1 is LNHDA and CDR2 is SQIVND in the germline V gene (reference sequence). The V end was cut by 5 bases, the J end by 0 bases, with 14 bases between. CDR3 length: 15 amino acids. The CDR3 protein is CASSYRAFTSYEQYF. The CDR3 DNA reads as TGTGCCAGTAGTTACCGGGCCTTTACCTCCTACGAGCAGTACTTC.

This chain connects TRBV28 to TRBJ2-5; 7 nucleotides match TRBD1. V shed 6 bases and J 1 base; nucleotides not matched to a gene: 8. Per germline, CDR1 MDHEN and CDR2 SYDVKM. The CDR3 is 15 residues long. The CDR3 is CASRGVDRPQETQYF. CDR3 DNA: TGTGCCAGCAGAGGGGTGGACAGGCCCCAAGAGACCCAGTACTTC.

The V call is TRBV2, the J call TRBJ1-5; possibly TRBD1 for D (6 bases). Looked up from germline, CDR1 is SNHLY and CDR2 is FYNNEI. The V and J ends lost 7 bases and 4 bases respectively, with 14 bases between them. The CDR3 has 14 amino acids. CDR3 residues: CASKGGAGNQPQHF. In DNA, the CDR3 is TGTGCCAGCAAGGGGGGGGCAGGTAATCAGCCCCAGCATTTT.